Listed below are T cell receptor beta chains from one sample, sequenced in a study of T-cell memory formation after mild COVID-19. TCRdb reprocessed the 5' RACE reads via MiXCR and lists one record per CDR3 protein. Here the sample spans 350,000 to 450,000 distinct CDR3 sequences, about 20% being singletons. Source material: PBMCs or a T cell subset sorted from them (not recorded which). These receptors all come from an adult woman who had mild COVID-19 (a few samples of this study predate the infection). Cell type and time point are not known. CDR3s include the opening cysteine and the closing phenylalanine or tryptophan. The order of the fields is D gene, clone size, V gene, J gene, CDR3 DNA, CDR3 protein. The D gene is left open where the match is weak. The listing skips clone size in some rows; elsewhere it reads once, few, many or a size class.

d_gene: NA
abundance: NA
v_gene: TRBV5-1
j_gene: TRBJ2-5
CDR3nt: TGCGCCAGCAGCTTCGATGTACGTGGGACCCAGTACTTC
CDR3aa: CASSFDVRGTQYF

d_gene: NA
abundance: NA
v_gene: TRBV9
j_gene: TRBJ1-1
CDR3nt: TGTGCCAGCAGCGTAGGGTCGGGGGCCCTTGAGGCTTTCTTT
CDR3aa: CASSVGSGALEAFF

d_gene: NA
abundance: NA
v_gene: TRBV30
j_gene: TRBJ2-1
CDR3nt: TGTGCCTGGAGTAGACTTAGCTCCTACAATGAGCAGTTCTTC
CDR3aa: CAWSRLSSYNEQFF

d_gene: TRBD2
abundance: NA
v_gene: TRBV5-1
j_gene: TRBJ2-1
CDR3nt: TGCGCCAGCAGCTTGACCCGTGTTCCCGTTCTTTTGGCGGGGGGGCTTTACAATGAGCAGTTCTTC
CDR3aa: CASSLTRVPVLLAGGLYNEQFF

d_gene: TRBD2
abundance: few
v_gene: TRBV5-1
j_gene: TRBJ2-1
CDR3nt: TGCGCCAGCAGCTTCCAGGGACTACGAAGAAACAATGAGCAGTTCTTC
CDR3aa: CASSFQGLRRNNEQFF

d_gene: NA
abundance: few
v_gene: TRBV14
j_gene: TRBJ1-1
CDR3nt: TGTGCCAGCACCCGGGGACCGGAGGTCGCTTTCTTT
CDR3aa: CASTRGPEVAFF

d_gene: NA
abundance: NA
v_gene: TRBV29-1
j_gene: TRBJ1-1
CDR3nt: TGCAGCGTTGAATTAACAGGCGGTGAAGCTTTCTTT
CDR3aa: CSVELTGGEAFF

d_gene: NA
abundance: few
v_gene: TRBV5-5
j_gene: TRBJ2-2
CDR3nt: TGTGCCAGCAGTTTCCCCTTTCGGGGACCGAACACCGGGGAGCTGTTTTTT
CDR3aa: CASSFPFRGPNTGELFF

d_gene: NA
abundance: NA
v_gene: TRBV10-2
j_gene: TRBJ2-2
CDR3nt: TGCGCCAGAAAAACTGACAGGGACTCCGGGGAGCTGTTTTTT
CDR3aa: CARKTDRDSGELFF

d_gene: NA
abundance: NA
v_gene: TRBV7-9
j_gene: TRBJ1-1
CDR3nt: TGTGCCAGCACCTTAACAGAAAACACTGAAGCTTTCTTT
CDR3aa: CASTLTENTEAFF

d_gene: NA
abundance: few
v_gene: TRBV7-9
j_gene: TRBJ1-2
CDR3nt: TGTGCCAGCACAATGGCAGGACTCAACTATGGCTACACCTTC
CDR3aa: CASTMAGLNYGYTF

d_gene: NA
abundance: NA
v_gene: TRBV30
j_gene: TRBJ1-5
CDR3nt: TGTGCCTGGAGTGTAGGGAATCAGCCCCAGCATTTT
CDR3aa: CAWSVGNQPQHF

d_gene: NA
abundance: NA
v_gene: TRBV12-3/TRBV12-4
j_gene: TRBJ2-4
CDR3nt: TGTGCCAGCAGTTTGAACCGAAACATTCAGTACTTC
CDR3aa: CASSLNRNIQYF

d_gene: TRBD2
abundance: few
v_gene: TRBV9
j_gene: TRBJ2-7
CDR3nt: TGTGCCAGCAGCGGAACAGCGGGAGGTTCAGACGAGCAGTACTTC
CDR3aa: CASSGTAGGSDEQYF

d_gene: NA
abundance: NA
v_gene: TRBV25-1
j_gene: TRBJ1-1
CDR3nt: TGTGCCAGCAAGGGACAAACGAACACTGAAGCTTTCTTT
CDR3aa: CASKGQTNTEAFF

d_gene: TRBD2
abundance: once
v_gene: TRBV11-2
j_gene: TRBJ2-1
CDR3nt: TGTGCCAGCAGCTTAGTGGGGACTAGCGGGGCCTACAATGAGCAGTTCTTC
CDR3aa: CASSLVGTSGAYNEQFF

d_gene: TRBD1
abundance: few
v_gene: TRBV6-5
j_gene: TRBJ2-1
CDR3nt: TGTGCCAGCAGCCGCGGACAGGGGAACGATGAGCAGTTCTTC
CDR3aa: CASSRGQGNDEQFF

d_gene: TRBD2
abundance: NA
v_gene: TRBV7-6
j_gene: TRBJ2-3
CDR3nt: TGTGCCAGCAGCTCACCCCGCCCTAGGGCGGGAGGGCCTACAGATACGCAGTATTTT
CDR3aa: CASSSPRPRAGGPTDTQYF

d_gene: NA
abundance: NA
v_gene: TRBV14
j_gene: TRBJ2-7
CDR3nt: TGTGCCAGCAGCCTTTTCCTTGGGGCCTACGAGCAGTACTTC
CDR3aa: CASSLFLGAYEQYF

d_gene: TRBD1
abundance: NA
v_gene: TRBV27
j_gene: TRBJ2-1
CDR3nt: TGTGCCAGCCGCCGCGGGACAGGGGCGTTCAATGAGCAGTTCTTC
CDR3aa: CASRRGTGAFNEQFF

d_gene: NA
abundance: few
v_gene: TRBV4-2
j_gene: TRBJ2-1
CDR3nt: TGTGCCAGCAGCCAAGGCGGGGGCTATGAGCAGTTCTTC
CDR3aa: CASSQGGGYEQFF

d_gene: TRBD1
abundance: few
v_gene: TRBV27
j_gene: TRBJ2-2
CDR3nt: TGTGCCAGCAGTTCAACAGGGGGCGGGGAGCTGTTTTTT
CDR3aa: CASSSTGGGELFF

d_gene: NA
abundance: many
v_gene: TRBV20-1
j_gene: TRBJ2-4
CDR3nt: TGCAGTGCTTCCCGGAAAGGGGCTAGCGCCAAAAACATTCAGTACTTC
CDR3aa: CSASRKGASAKNIQYF

d_gene: NA
abundance: NA
v_gene: TRBV18
j_gene: TRBJ1-1
CDR3nt: TGTGCCAGCTCACCACTCGGGACCAACACTGAAGCTTTCTTT
CDR3aa: CASSPLGTNTEAFF

d_gene: TRBD2
abundance: few
v_gene: TRBV15
j_gene: TRBJ2-1
CDR3nt: TGTGCCACCAGCAGGGGGAGGGCAGAAAAAGAGCAGTTCTTC
CDR3aa: CATSRGRAEKEQFF

d_gene: NA
abundance: NA
v_gene: TRBV24-1
j_gene: TRBJ2-3
CDR3nt: TGTGCCACCAGCGACATCGGGGGCGCGGCAGATACGCAGTATTTT
CDR3aa: CATSDIGGAADTQYF

d_gene: NA
abundance: many
v_gene: TRBV12-3/TRBV12-4
j_gene: TRBJ1-5
CDR3nt: TGTGCCAGCAGTTTAGGGGGGGGTCAGCCCCAGCATTTT
CDR3aa: CASSLGGGQPQHF

d_gene: TRBD1
abundance: NA
v_gene: TRBV7-9
j_gene: TRBJ1-1
CDR3nt: TGTGCCAGCAGCCGGACAGGGGACCTCTTGAACACTGAAGCTTTCTTT
CDR3aa: CASSRTGDLLNTEAFF

d_gene: TRBD1
abundance: NA
v_gene: TRBV5-1
j_gene: TRBJ1-1
CDR3nt: TGCGCCAGCAGCTTGGGGGGACAGGGAGGTTTTGGCACTGAAGCTTTCTTT
CDR3aa: CASSLGGQGGFGTEAFF

d_gene: NA
abundance: NA
v_gene: TRBV9
j_gene: TRBJ2-1
CDR3nt: TGTGCCAGCGGGGCGATGGCAGGATCGGATGAGCAGTTCTTC
CDR3aa: CASGAMAGSDEQFF

d_gene: NA
abundance: few
v_gene: TRBV10-3
j_gene: TRBJ2-3
CDR3nt: TGTGCCATCTCAGCACGCACAGATACGCAGTATTTT
CDR3aa: CAISARTDTQYF

d_gene: NA
abundance: NA
v_gene: TRBV6-5
j_gene: TRBJ1-5
CDR3nt: TGTGCCAGCAGTTACTCTGGGGGTAGCAATCAGCCCCAGCATTTT
CDR3aa: CASSYSGGSNQPQHF

d_gene: NA
abundance: NA
v_gene: TRBV23-1
j_gene: TRBJ1-6
CDR3nt: TGCGCCGGACTCGGGGCTTTCCACTTT
CDR3aa: CAGLGAFHF